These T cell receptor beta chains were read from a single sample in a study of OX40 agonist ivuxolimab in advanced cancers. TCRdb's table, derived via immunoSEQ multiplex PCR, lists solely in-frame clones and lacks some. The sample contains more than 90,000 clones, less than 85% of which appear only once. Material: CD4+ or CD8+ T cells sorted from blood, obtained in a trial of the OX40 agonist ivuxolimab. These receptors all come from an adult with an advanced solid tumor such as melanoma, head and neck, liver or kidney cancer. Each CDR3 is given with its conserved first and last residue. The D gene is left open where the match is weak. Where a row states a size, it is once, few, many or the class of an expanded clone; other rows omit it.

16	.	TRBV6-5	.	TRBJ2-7	TGTGCCAGCAGTTGGACCCTAACGGGAAGCTCCTACGAGCAGTACTTC	CASSWTLTGSSYEQYF
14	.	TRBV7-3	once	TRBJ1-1	TGTGCCAGCAGCCCAGGATCGGGGGGCGGAGAAGCTTTCTTT	CASSPGSGGGEAFF
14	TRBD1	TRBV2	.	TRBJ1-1	TGTGCCAGCAAGGGACAGGGAGGGAACACTGAAGCTTTCTTT	CASKGQGGNTEAFF
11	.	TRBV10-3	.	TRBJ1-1	TGTGCCATCAGTGAGACCCAGGGAGCTTTCTTT	CAISETQGAFF
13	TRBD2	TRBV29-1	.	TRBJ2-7	TGCAGCGTTGGGATCGGGGGGGCCCCCGAGCAGTACTTC	CSVGIGGAPEQYF
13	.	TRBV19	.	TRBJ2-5	TGTGCCAGTAGCGGACATGATTCGGAGACCCAGTACTTC	CASSGHDSETQYF
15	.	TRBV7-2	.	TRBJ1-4	TGTGCCAGCAGCTTAGATGGGGCCCGGGTTGAAAAACTGTTTTTT	CASSLDGARVEKLFF
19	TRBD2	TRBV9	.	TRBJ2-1	TGTGCCAGCAGCGTAGGAAAGGAAAGTAGCGGGAGTGCCTACAATGAGCAGTTCTTC	CASSVGKESSGSAYNEQFF
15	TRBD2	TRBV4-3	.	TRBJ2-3	TGCGCCAGCAGCCGAACGGGGGGAGGTGGGGATACGCAGTATTTT	CASSRTGGGGDTQYF
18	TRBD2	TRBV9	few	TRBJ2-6	TGTGCCAGCAGCTTCTCGACTAGCCCCCGCTCTGGGGCCAACGTCCTGACTTTC	CASSFSTSPRSGANVLTF
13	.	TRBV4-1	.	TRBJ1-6	TGTGCCAGCAGCGGGACACTAAATTCACCCCTCCACTTT	CASSGTLNSPLHF
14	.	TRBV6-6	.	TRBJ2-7	TGTGCCAGCAGTTACGACAGGACCCGCTACGAGCAGTACTTC	CASSYDRTRYEQYF
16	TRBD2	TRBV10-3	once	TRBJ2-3	TGTGCCATCAGTGACCCCAGCGGGAGAATCGAAGATACGCAGTATTTT	CAISDPSGRIEDTQYF
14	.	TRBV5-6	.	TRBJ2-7	TGTGCCAGCAGCTTGGGGGGGCTCGGCTACGAGCAGTACTTC	CASSLGGLGYEQYF
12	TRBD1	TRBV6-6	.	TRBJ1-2	TGTGCCAGCAGGGGAGGGACAGTAGGCTACACCTTC	CASRGGTVGYTF
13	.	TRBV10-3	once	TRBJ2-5	TGTGCCATCAGTCCTGGGCAACAAGAGACCCAGTACTTC	CAISPGQQETQYF
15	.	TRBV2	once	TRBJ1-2	TGTGCCAGCAGTGATACCGGGGGGCCTTACTATGGCTACACCTTC	CASSDTGGPYYGYTF
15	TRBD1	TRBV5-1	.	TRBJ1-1	TGCGCCAGCAGCTTGGGGGACAGGACGAACACTGAAGCTTTCTTT	CASSLGDRTNTEAFF
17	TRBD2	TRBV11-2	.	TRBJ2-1	TGTGCCAGCAGCTTAGGCGGGACTAGCGGGAAGGGCAATGAGCAGTTCTTC	CASSLGGTSGKGNEQFF
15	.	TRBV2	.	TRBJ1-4	TGTGCCAGCAGGGCAACGGGGCCGTCTAATGAAAAACTGTTTTTT	CASRATGPSNEKLFF
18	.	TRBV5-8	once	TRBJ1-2	TGTGCCAGCAGCCTAGTCTGGACAGCCAGAACAAACTTCTATGGCTACACCTTC	CASSLVWTARTNFYGYTF
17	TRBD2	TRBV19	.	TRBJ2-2	TGTGCCAGTAGTACAACTAGCGGGAGGGCCAACACCGGGGAGCTGTTTTTT	CASSTTSGRANTGELFF
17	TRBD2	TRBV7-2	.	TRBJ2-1	TGTGCCAGCAGCTTAGGAGGTAGCGGGGGGGCTAGGGATGAGCAGTTCTTC	CASSLGGSGGARDEQFF
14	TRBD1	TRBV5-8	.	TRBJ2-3	TGTGCCAGCAGCTTGCAGGGGGCTGATGATACGCAGTATTTT	CASSLQGADDTQYF
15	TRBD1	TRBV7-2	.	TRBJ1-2	TGTGCCAGCAGCTACCCGACAGGGGCGATATATGGCTACACCTTC	CASSYPTGAIYGYTF
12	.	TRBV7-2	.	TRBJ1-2	TGTGCCAGCAGCTTAGAGACCTATGGCTACACCTTC	CASSLETYGYTF
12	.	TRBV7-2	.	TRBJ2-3	TGTGCCAGCAGCCCGGAGACGGATACGCAGTATTTT	CASSPETDTQYF
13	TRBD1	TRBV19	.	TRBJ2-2	TGTGCCAGTAGGACAGGGGGCACCGGGGAGCTGTTTTTT	CASRTGGTGELFF